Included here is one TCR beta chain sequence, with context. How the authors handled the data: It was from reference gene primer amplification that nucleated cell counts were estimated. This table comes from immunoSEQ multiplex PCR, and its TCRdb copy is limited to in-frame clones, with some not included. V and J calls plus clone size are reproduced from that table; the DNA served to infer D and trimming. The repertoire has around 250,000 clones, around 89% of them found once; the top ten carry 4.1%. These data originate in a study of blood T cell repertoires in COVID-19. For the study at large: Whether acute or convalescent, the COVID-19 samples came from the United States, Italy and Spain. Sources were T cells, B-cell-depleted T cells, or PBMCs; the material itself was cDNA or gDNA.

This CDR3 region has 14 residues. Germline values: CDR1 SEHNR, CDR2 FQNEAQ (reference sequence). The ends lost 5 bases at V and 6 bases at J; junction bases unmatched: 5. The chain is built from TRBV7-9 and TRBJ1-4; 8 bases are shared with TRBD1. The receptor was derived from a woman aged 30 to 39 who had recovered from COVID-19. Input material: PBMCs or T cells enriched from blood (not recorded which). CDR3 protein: CASSPGQGDEKLFF. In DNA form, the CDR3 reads TGTGCCAGCAGCCCTGGACAGGGAGATGAAAAACTGTTTTTT.